This T cell receptor (beta chain) came from a study of siplizumab effects on memory and regulatory T cells. The study's findings and limits: Naive T cells looked more diverse than memory cells and looked like major alloresponse contributors. Sequences below about 10^-5 frequency were poorly captured. As a result, only a minor fraction of alloreactive clones mapped to unstimulated subsets. It was never confirmed that proliferating Tregs from siplizumab cultures were suppressive.

Germline assignment: CDR1 KGHSH and CDR2 LQKENI. J lost 5 bases, V lost 4 bases, and 8 bases had no gene match. The CDR3 loop spans 16 amino acids. Concerning this clone itself: The antigen is undetermined.

Per sample, the assay covered about 9.5 x 10^4 TCR templates. Using immunoSEQ multiplex PCR, the repertoire was profiled, and TCRdb retains in-frame clones only, with some absent. The sample lists some 120,000 clones; 80% to 95% were seen once. This TCR was sampled from a human donor in good health. The chain combines TRBV18 with TRBJ2-1; 10 bases map to TRBD2. The sequenced material came from non-Treg CD4+ T cells sorted from blood. DNA for the CDR3: TGTGCCAGCTCACTCCTAGCGGGGGCACAACACAATGAGCAGTTCTTC. This gives the protein CASSLLAGAQHNEQFF.